This entry concerns a single T cell receptor beta chain. Its antigen is not identified. These data belong to a study of shared clonotypes between healthy human individuals. Study outcomes and limitations: The four-donor shared clonotypes exceeded non-shared clonotypes in generation probability, with non-shared ones scoring lower.

Trimming removed 6 bases from V and 5 bases from J; junction bases left unmatched: 10. The CDR3 is 16 residues long. Germline V lookup: CDR1 MNHNY, CDR2 SVGAGI (reference sequence). All participating donors were Caucasian adults from Nashville, Tennessee. CD4+ cells yielded CD45RA+ naive and CD45RA-negative memory subsets. Generated by immunoSEQ multiplex PCR, the TCRdb table keeps only in-frame clones and is missing some. This table has some 900,000 clones, roughly 72% appearing once. Sequencing was performed on memory CD4+ T cells sorted from blood. Subset indicated: CD45RA-negative fraction. The rearrangement links TRBV6-6 to TRBJ2-3; TRBD2 matches 11 bases. The TCR comes from a man aged 18 to 35 in good health. The CDR3 nucleotides read TGTGCCAGCAGATCCTATAGCGGGAGGGCCCAAGATACGCAGTATTTT. Its protein is CASRSYSGRAQDTQYF.